A single sample gave rise to the 19 T cell receptor beta chains below, sequenced in a study of T-cell reconstitution after alpha-beta-depleted transplantation in children. Construction of the TCRbeta library involved unique molecular identifiers. TCRdb recomputed calls from the PCR reads with MiXCR, one row per CDR3 protein. Of hundreds of thousands of distinct CDR3 sequences listed, roughly 17% are singletons. The input for sequencing was PBMCs from the stem cell graft donor, taken from the stem cell graft. The receptors were sampled from a human donor who donated a stem cell graft to a child with acute myeloid leukemia.

This clonotype was seen repeatedly, ten times or more. The chain recombines TRBV20-1 with TRBJ1-5; D not certain. Germline CDR1 reads DFQATT; CDR2 reads SNEGSKA (reference sequence). The V end lost 6 bases, the J end lost 0 bases, and 15 bases lay between the germline ends. The CDR3 has 15 residues. CDR3 in DNA: TGCAGTGCCCGCGTTTTTCATAATAGCAATCAGCCCCAGCATTTT. Its translation: CSARVFHNSNQPQHF.

This clonotype was observed many times. The V call is TRBV29-1, the J call TRBJ1-1; no definite D call. V lost 8 bases to trimming and J lost 1 base, with 17 bases between them. The CDR3 spans 14 residues. Germline V gene sequence: CDR1 SQVTM, CDR2 ANQGSEA. The chain's CDR3 is CSTKVGEGNTEAFF. Written as DNA, the CDR3 is TGCAGCACCAAGGTCGGGGAAGGGAACACTGAAGCTTTCTTT.

This clonotype has ten or more counts. The chain uses TRBV12-3 or TRBV12-4 and TRBJ2-7, with unresolved D. CDR3 length: 11 amino acids. The V and J ends lost 3 bases and 6 bases respectively, with 6 bases between them. CDR3 loop: CASSFRLEQYF. As DNA, the CDR3 is TGTGCCAGCAGTTTCAGGCTCGAGCAGTACTTC.

This clonotype was observed many times. The chain links TRBV30 to TRBJ2-7, with D maybe TRBD1 (6 bases). In germline, CDR1 is GTSNPN, CDR2 SVGIG (reference sequence). V was trimmed by 7 bases and J by 2 bases, leaving 12 bases between them. The CDR3 covers 12 residues. The CDR3 coding sequence is TGTGCCTCCCGGGACATTGCCTACGAGCAGTACTTC. Protein sequence: CASRDIAYEQYF. The whole variable domain, remainder taken from reference TRBV30 and TRBJ2-7, is SQTIHQWPATLVQPVGSPLSLECTVEGTSNPNLYWYRQAAGRGLQLLFYSVGIGQISSEVPQNLSASRPQDRQFILSSKKLLLSDSGFYLCASRDIAYEQYFGPGTRLTVT.

This clonotype was found many times. The chain links TRBV6-6 to TRBJ1-5, with a weak D call TRBD1 (5 bases). Germline values: CDR1 MNHNY, CDR2 SVGAGI (reference sequence). CDR3 length: 13 residues. Trimming left V 5 bases short and J 7 bases short, with 12 bases between. The CDR3 DNA follows: TGTGCCAGCAGTCCCAAAGGGGAACAGCCCCAGCATTTT. Protein product: CASSPKGEQPQHF.

This chain uses TRBV28 with TRBJ2-2; D may correspond to TRBD1 or TRBD2 (5 bases each). The germline CDR1 and CDR2 sequences are MDHEN and SYDVKM. The CDR3 has 15 residues. V shed 7 bases and J shed 3 bases, with 15 bases lying between them. CDR3 nucleotide sequence: TGTGCCAGCAACTTCGGGACCGCGGACACCGGGGAGCTGTTTTTT. Translated: CASNFGTADTGELFF.

This clonotype appeared many times. V is TRBV20-1 and J is TRBJ2-3, with TRBD2 identical over 12 bases. V lost 8 bases to trimming and J lost 4 bases; unmatched junction nucleotides: 10. The V gene's germline CDR1 is DFQATT and CDR2 SNEGSKA (reference sequence). The CDR3 contains 15 residues. CDR3 DNA sequence: TGCAGTCCCTATCATCTAGCGGGGGGGGCAGATACGCAGTATTTT. It encodes CSPYHLAGGADTQYF.

The V gene is TRBV6-2 or TRBV6-3, the J gene TRBJ2-3, with D perhaps matching TRBD2 (5 bases). The CDR3 is 12 amino acids. CDR1 MNHEY and CDR2 SVGEGT come from the germline V gene. Trimming stripped 6 bases from V and 7 bases from J, with 11 bases between. The CDR3 coding sequence is TGTGCCAGCAGCCTACGAGGGTATACGCAGTATTTT. Encoded protein: CASSLRGYTQYF.

This clonotype has at least ten counts. V usage is TRBV5-1 and J usage is TRBJ1-2, with TRBD1 identical over 7 bases. This CDR3 contains 15 residues. In germline, CDR1 is SGHRS, CDR2 YFSETQ. The junction had 11 bases not matched to a gene; V was cut back by 4 bases and J by 5 bases. DNA of the CDR3: TGCGCCAGCAGCCCGGCGACAGGGAAGTCGTATGGCTACACCTTC. As protein: CASSPATGKSYGYTF. Complete variable domain (other parts from reference TRBV5-1 and TRBJ1-2): KAGVTQTPRYLIKTRGQQVTLSCSPISGHRSVSWYQQTPGQGLQFLFEYFSETQRNKGNFPGRFSGRQFSNSRSEMNVSTLELGDSALYLCASSPATGKSYGYTFGSGTRLTVV.

The chain's CDR3 is CASSLAESQGPNTEAFF. CDR3 coding DNA: TGTGCCAGCAGCTTAGCGGAAAGTCAGGGGCCGAACACTGAAGCTTTCTTT. The chain uses TRBV11-1 and TRBJ1-1; tentative D call: TRBD1 (6 bases). V lost 0 bases, J lost 1 base, and 15 bases lay in between. Germline V gene data show CDR1 as SGHAT and CDR2 as FQDESV (reference sequence). There are 17 residues in the CDR3.

The V and J genes are TRBV12-3 or TRBV12-4 and TRBJ1-6; D gene unclear. This CDR3 region has 14 residues. V lost 7 bases and J 12 bases, leaving 19 bases between the germline ends. CDR3 region: CASKIRALAGPLHF. The CDR3 nucleotides read TGTGCCAGCAAGATCCGGGCCCTAGCGGGACCCCTCCACTTT.

The sample holds a few counts of this clonotype. The chain links TRBV25-1 to TRBJ2-1; 11 bases match TRBD2. Trimming removed 1 base from V and 3 bases from J; junction bases left unmatched: 5. This CDR3 is 17 amino acids long. Germline V gives CDR1 MGHDK, CDR2 SYGVNS. The CDR3 DNA follows: TGTGCCAGCAGTGAATTCTTTAGCGGGGGGGGCTACAATGAGCAGTTCTTC. It yields the protein CASSEFFSGGGYNEQFF. Filled out from reference TRBV25-1 and TRBJ2-1, the complete variable domain reads EADIYQTPRYLVIGTGKKITLECSQTMGHDKMYWYQQDPGMELHLIHYSYGVNSTEKGDLSSESTVSRIRTEHFPLTLESARPSHTSQYLCASSEFFSGGGYNEQFFGPGTRLTVL.

The table lists this clonotype with many counts. The rearrangement links TRBV7-2 to TRBJ2-7; D unresolved. V lost 1 base and J 2 bases, leaving 15 bases between the germline ends. This CDR3 spans 16 amino acids. Germline lookup yields CDR1 SGHTA and CDR2 FQGNSA. CDR3 amino acids: CASSLGVQLIPYEQYF. CDR3 DNA sequence: TGTGCCAGCAGCTTAGGGGTCCAATTGATCCCCTACGAGCAGTACTTC.

The sample holds many counts of this clonotype. This chain joins TRBV20-1 and TRBJ2-1; D is uncertain. V was trimmed by 4 bases and J by 4 bases, leaving 8 bases between them. This CDR3 region has 12 residues. Germline-derived CDR1 and CDR2 are DFQATT and SNEGSKA (reference sequence). The CDR3 spells CSATGRYNEQFF. The CDR3 region has the DNA TGCAGTGCTACCGGACGGTACAATGAGCAGTTCTTC.

Only a few counts were recorded for this clonotype. V and J are TRBV15 and TRBJ1-5; possibly TRBD1 for D (6 bases). The germline V gene encodes CDR1 LNHNV and CDR2 YYDKDF (reference sequence). CDR3 size: 18 residues. Trimming pared 3 bases from V and 4 bases from J, leaving 22 bases between. The CDR3 here is CATSRSLLNREGNQPQHF. The CDR3 DNA reads TGTGCCACCAGCAGGTCACTTTTAAACAGGGAGGGGAATCAGCCCCAGCATTTT.

The V and J genes are TRBV12-3 or TRBV12-4 and TRBJ2-4; TRBD1 agrees at 7 bases. V lost 5 bases to trimming and J lost 0 bases; unmatched junction nucleotides: 10. The CDR3 spans 17 residues. CDR3 DNA: TGTGCCAGCAGTACCTGGGACAGCACCCTAGCCAAAAACATTCAGTACTTC. Protein product: CASSTWDSTLAKNIQYF.

This clonotype was counted many times. The gene calls are TRBV20-1 and TRBJ2-3; 10 positions agree with TRBD1. The CDR3 runs 15 residues. Germline assignment: CDR1 DFQATT and CDR2 SNEGSKA (reference sequence). Trimming took 5 bases from V and 1 from J; bases not matched to a gene: 6. The CDR3 bases are TGCAGTGCTCAGCCGGGACAGGGGCGCACAGATACGCAGTATTTT. Its translation: CSAQPGQGRTDTQYF.

At least ten counts were recorded for this clonotype. The chain links TRBV20-1 to TRBJ2-1; D is unclear. Trimming stripped 0 bases from V and 8 bases from J, with 5 bases between. The CDR3 covers 11 residues. Per the germline V gene, CDR1 is DFQATT and CDR2 is SNEGSKA (reference sequence). CDR3: CSAREGDEQFF. The CDR3 DNA is TGCAGTGCTAGAGAGGGCGATGAGCAGTTCTTC.

The V call is TRBV7-9, the J call TRBJ2-5, with D possibly being TRBD1 or TRBD2 (6 bases each). V lost 2 bases, J lost 5 bases, and 18 bases lay in between. The germline V gene has CDR1 SEHNR and CDR2 FQNEAQ (reference sequence). The CDR3 totals 16 residues. In DNA, the CDR3 is TGTGCCAGCAGCTTACTCTTGGGGGGCCCGCGGGAGACCCAGTACTTC. Protein product: CASSLLLGGPRETQYF.